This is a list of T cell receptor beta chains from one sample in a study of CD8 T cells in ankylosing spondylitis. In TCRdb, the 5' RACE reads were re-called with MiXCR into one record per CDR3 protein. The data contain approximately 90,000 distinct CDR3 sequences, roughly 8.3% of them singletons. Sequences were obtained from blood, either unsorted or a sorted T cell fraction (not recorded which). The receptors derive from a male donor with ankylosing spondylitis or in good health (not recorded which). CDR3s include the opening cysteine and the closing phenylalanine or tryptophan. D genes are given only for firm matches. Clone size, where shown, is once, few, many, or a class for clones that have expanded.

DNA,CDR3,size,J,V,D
TGTGCCAGCAGCACTAGCGGGAGGGAGACCCAGTACTTC,CASSTSGRETQYF,many,TRBJ2-5,TRBV7-9,TRBD2
TGCGCCAGCAGCTTGGCCCCACGGGAATCCCCAGAGACCCAGTACTTC,CASSLAPRESPETQYF,many,TRBJ2-5,TRBV5-1,NA
TGCGCCAGCAGCCAAGATGTCGTGTCCTACGAGCAGTACTTC,CASSQDVVSYEQYF,many,TRBJ2-7,TRBV4-3,NA
TGTGCCAGCAGTTTTTCCTACCAAGAGACCCAGTACTTC,CASSFSYQETQYF,many,TRBJ2-5,TRBV12-3/TRBV12-4,NA
TGTGCCAGCAGTCCCCGGCAGGCCACTCATCCGGATGGCTACACCTTC,CASSPRQATHPDGYTF,many,TRBJ1-2,TRBV5-5,NA
TGTGCCATCAGTGCGGGGACAGGGAGGATCTACGAGCAGTACTTC,CAISAGTGRIYEQYF,many,TRBJ2-7,TRBV10-3,TRBD1
TGCGCCAGCAGATTCTGGGGACGGAACTATGGCTACACCTTC,CASRFWGRNYGYTF,many,TRBJ1-2,TRBV5-1,NA
TGTGCCAGCAGCTTAGAGACTATCAATGAGCAGTTCTTC,CASSLETINEQFF,many,TRBJ2-1,TRBV7-2,NA
TGTGCCAGCAGCGCCGCCCTCGATCCCCGCTCTGGGGCCAACGTCCTGACTTTC,CASSAALDPRSGANVLTF,many,TRBJ2-6,TRBV9,NA
TGCGCCAGCAGCTTGGATCGGACCCAGGCCGGGGAGCTGTTTTTT,CASSLDRTQAGELFF,many,TRBJ2-2,TRBV5-1,NA
TGTGCCAGCAGCCAAGACCGGAGCACAGATACGCAGTATTTT,CASSQDRSTDTQYF,many,TRBJ2-3,TRBV7-2,NA
TGTGCCAGTAGTATCGGCGCGGGAAATGAGCAGTTCTTC,CASSIGAGNEQFF,many,TRBJ2-1,TRBV19,NA
TGTGCCAGCAGCCTCAGGGACCCCAGAGACTTC,CASSLRDPRDF,many,TRBJ2-7,TRBV2,NA
TGTGCCAGCAGCTCCGGGACTAGCGGGAGGGCCGCCGAGCAGTTCTTC,CASSSGTSGRAAEQFF,many,TRBJ2-1,TRBV7-6,TRBD2
TGTGCCAGCAGCTTGGGTCGACAAGGGGGCGTCGATCAGCCCCAGCATTTT,CASSLGRQGGVDQPQHF,many,TRBJ1-5,TRBV7-8,TRBD1
TGCGCCAGCAGCCGGGACAGAGTATTTGAAGCTTTCTTT,CASSRDRVFEAFF,few,TRBJ1-1,TRBV5-1,TRBD1
TGTGCCAGCAGTCAGCTACAGGGGCGCCCTAGCTTC,CASSQLQGRPSF,many,TRBJ1-2,TRBV12-3/TRBV12-4,TRBD1
TGCAGTGCTAGAGATCAGGGACAGCGCCCCGATGGCTACACCTTC,CSARDQGQRPDGYTF,many,TRBJ1-2,TRBV20-1,TRBD1
TGCAGCGTTGCAGGGGGACTCAATGGCTACGAGCAGTACTTC,CSVAGGLNGYEQYF,many,TRBJ2-7,TRBV29-1,NA
TGTGCCAGCAGTTTTTTAAGGGACACTGAAGCTTTCTTT,CASSFLRDTEAFF,many,TRBJ1-1,TRBV12-3/TRBV12-4,NA
TGTGCCAGCTCACCAACGGGAGAAACCTACGAGCAGTACTTC,CASSPTGETYEQYF,many,TRBJ2-7,TRBV18,NA
TGCGCCAGCAGCTTGTGGGGGGGTAACCGACAGCCCCAGCATTTT,CASSLWGGNRQPQHF,many,TRBJ1-5,TRBV5-1,NA
TGCAGTGCTCTCTCCCGACAGGGGGCCAACTATGGCTACACCTTC,CSALSRQGANYGYTF,many,TRBJ1-2,TRBV20-1,TRBD1
TGTGCCAGCAGCGAGGGGGGTTCACCCCTCCACTTT,CASSEGGSPLHF,NA,TRBJ1-6,TRBV7-2,NA
TGTGCCATCAGCCGGGACCGAGTTAACTATGGCTACACCTTC,CAISRDRVNYGYTF,many,TRBJ1-2,TRBV10-3,NA